Listed below are T cell receptor beta chains from one sample, sequenced in a study of cytomegalovirus exposure and HLA in healthy donors. TCRdb's copy holds only in-frame clones and misses some; the assay was immunoSEQ multiplex PCR. The sample consists of around 120,000 clones, around nine tenths of them appearing once. Sequenced input: PBMCs. These receptors were taken from a man younger than 30 in good health and CMV-seropositive. The CDR3 runs from the conserved cysteine through the conserved F or W. The D gene is left open where the match is weak. Size is stated for part of the rows, as once, few or many counts, or as a class when the clone is expanded.

TRBV7-9	-	few	TRBJ2-5	TGTGCCAGCAGCTTAGCAGGTTCTGGGAGAGAGACCCAGTACTTC	CASSLAGSGRETQYF
TRBV7-2	TRBD2	-	TRBJ2-5	TGTGCCAGCAGCCCTTTAGCGGGGGTCCAAGAGACCCAGTACTTC	CASSPLAGVQETQYF
TRBV28	TRBD2	-	TRBJ2-7	TGTGCCAGCAGAGCGGGACTGATCTACGAGCAGTACTTC	CASRAGLIYEQYF
TRBV10-2	-	-	TRBJ1-5	TGCGCCAGCAGTGATGGCGGCGGATACAATCAGCCCCAGCATTTT	CASSDGGGYNQPQHF
TRBV5-4	-	-	TRBJ1-2	TGTGCCAGCAGCTCCCTTTATGGCTACACCTTC	CASSSLYGYTF
TRBV6-4	TRBD2	-	TRBJ2-1	TGTGCCAGCCGTAGCGGGGGGGGTCCTTTCGATGAGCAGTTCTTC	CASRSGGGPFDEQFF
TRBV19	-	-	TRBJ1-3	TGTGCCAGTAGGCGCATTGACTCTGGAAACACCATATATTTT	CASRRIDSGNTIYF
TRBV9	TRBD2	-	TRBJ2-2	TGTGCCAGCAGGCCGGGGGGAAACACCGGGGAGCTGTTTTTT	CASRPGGNTGELFF
TRBV7-9	-	-	TRBJ1-1	TGTGCCAGCAGCTTGTCGACAGGAGACACTGAAGCTTTCTTT	CASSLSTGDTEAFF
TRBV29-1	TRBD1	-	TRBJ1-3	TGCAGCGTCGCTCAAGGACAGGTTTCTGGAAACACCATATATTTT	CSVAQGQVSGNTIYF
TRBV5-1	-	-	TRBJ2-5	TGCGCCAGCAGCTTGGTTGGGGGGGCCTCTGAGACCCAGTACTTC	CASSLVGGASETQYF
TRBV28	-	few	TRBJ1-1	TGTGCCAGCAGTTTAAGCGGCCAAGAGGTATCTGAAGCTTTCTTT	CASSLSGQEVSEAFF
TRBV9	TRBD1	few	TRBJ1-5	TGTGCCAGCAGCGTTGACAGACAGGGGCAGCCCCAGCATTTT	CASSVDRQGQPQHF
TRBV5-1	-	once	TRBJ2-2	TGCGCCAGCAGCTTGGTACAGGCGAACACCGGGGAGCTGTTTTTT	CASSLVQANTGELFF
TRBV2	-	-	TRBJ2-3	TGTGCCAGCAGTGAAGCGCGAAACACCCCCCCTCGGGGTACCGGCGCAGATACGCAGTATTTT	CASSEARNTPPRGTGADTQYF
TRBV11-2	-	-	TRBJ1-1	TGTGCCAGCAGGGACAGACGTGATAACACTGAAGCTTTCTTT	CASRDRRDNTEAFF
TRBV4-3	-	-	TRBJ1-3	TGCGCCAGCAGCCAAACCAGGGGAAACACCATATATTTT	CASSQTRGNTIYF
TRBV28	TRBD1	-	TRBJ2-2	TGTGCCAGCAGTTACCCTACAGGGGTCCGGAACACCGGGGAGCTGTTTTTT	CASSYPTGVRNTGELFF
TRBV5-6	-	once	TRBJ2-1	TGTGCCAGCAGGGGCAGTAGAAGGGAGCAGTTCTTC	CASRGSRREQFF
TRBV7-2	TRBD1	-	TRBJ2-5	TGTGCCAGCAGCTCCTGGACAGGAGCCATTTTTCAGACCCAGTACTTC	CASSSWTGAIFQTQYF
TRBV2	TRBD2	-	TRBJ2-2	TGTGCCAGCAGTCTATGGACTAGTCTGGCCGGGGAGCTGTTTTTT	CASSLWTSLAGELFF
TRBV5-1	-	-	TRBJ2-5	TGCGCCAGCAGCTTGGGAGGGTCTCTAGAGACCCAGTACTTC	CASSLGGSLETQYF
TRBV4-1	TRBD1	-	TRBJ2-7	TGCGCCAGCAGCCAAGAGGGACAGGGTTTCCACGAGCAGTACTTC	CASSQEGQGFHEQYF
TRBV5-4	-	-	TRBJ1-2	TGTGCCAGCAGCTTGGAAGTGGGGGGCTATGGCTACACCTTC	CASSLEVGGYGYTF
TRBV4-3	-	-	TRBJ2-6	TGCGCCAGCAGCCAAGCGGTAGTCTCTGGGGCCAACGTCCTGACTTTC	CASSQAVVSGANVLTF
TRBV6-1	-	-	TRBJ1-1	TGTGCCAGCAGTGAAGCTTTCGGCAGGGGCACTGAAGCTTTCTTT	CASSEAFGRGTEAFF
TRBV28	-	-	TRBJ2-7	TGTGCCAGCAGCAACCGGTTCATAGGGGACGAGCAGTACTTC	CASSNRFIGDEQYF
TRBV7-9	-	-	TRBJ1-1	TGTGCCAGCAGCTCCCAGGGGAACACTGAAGCTTTCTTT	CASSSQGNTEAFF
TRBV28	TRBD1	-	TRBJ1-6	TGTGCCAGCAGGACGGGACAGGGTGGGTCACCCCTCCACTTT	CASRTGQGGSPLHF